The 25 T cell receptor beta chains below come from one sample, sequenced in a study of shared clonotypes between healthy human individuals. Sequenced by immunoSEQ multiplex PCR; TCRdb stores in-frame clones only, minus some. The table lists a few million clones, around 95% of them singletons. Sequencing was done on a sample of naive CD4+ T cells sorted from blood. The subset was: CD45RA+ positively selected. All receptors come from a man aged 18 to 29 in good health.

The V gene is TRBV30, the J gene TRBJ1-3, with a possible D match to TRBD1 (6 bases). Germline V gene sequence: CDR1 GTSNPN, CDR2 SVGIG (reference sequence). V was cut by 1 base and J by 4 bases, with 11 bases left in between. The length of the CDR3 is 14 residues. The CDR3, as DNA: TGTGCCTGGAGTGAGGGGACACTGGGAAACACCATATATTTT. It codes for CAWSEGTLGNTIYF.

The chain combines TRBV7-2 with TRBJ1-2, with D tentatively TRBD1 (5 bases). The CDR3 extends over 13 amino acids. Germline-derived CDR1 and CDR2 are SGHTA and FQGNSA. Deletions cut 1 base from V and 8 bases from J, with 11 bases between. The CDR3 region has the DNA TGTGCCAGCAGCTTAGGTGAAGGGGTCGGCTACACCTTC. Residues: CASSLGEGVGYTF.

This clone appeared once. This chain uses TRBV19 with TRBJ2-7; D is undetermined. The CDR3 covers 14 residues. Germline CDR1 reads LNHDA; CDR2 reads SQIVND (reference sequence). Trimming pared 4 bases from V and 3 bases from J, leaving 13 bases between. This chain's CDR3 is CASSTRFPFYEQYF. The CDR3 coding sequence is TGTGCCAGTAGTACACGGTTTCCTTTCTACGAGCAGTACTTC. Full variable domain (missing parts from reference TRBV19 and TRBJ2-7): DGGITQSPKYLFRKEGQNVTLSCEQNLNHDAMYWYRQDPGQGLRLIYYSQIVNDFQKGDIAEGYSVSREKKESFPLTVTSAQKNPTAFYLCASSTRFPFYEQYFGPGTRLTVT.

The genes are TRBV5-1 and TRBJ2-7; D assignment may be TRBD1 or TRBD2 (5 bases each). The germline V and J ends were trimmed by 0 bases and 4 bases, with 11 bases remaining between them. Germline V gene sequence: CDR1 SGHRS, CDR2 YFSETQ. CDR3 length: 14 residues. CDR3 sequence reads: CASSLVGVLYEQYF. DNA for the CDR3: TGCGCCAGCAGCTTGGTGGGGGTCCTATACGAGCAGTACTTC.

This chain joins TRBV7-8 and TRBJ2-5; D perhaps matches TRBD1 (5 bases). Per germline, CDR1 SGHVS and CDR2 FQNEAQ. The CDR3 loop spans 14 amino acids. Trimming removed 5 bases from V and 0 bases from J, with 10 bases in between. The CDR3 protein is CASSRAGYQETQYF. The CDR3 bases are TGTGCCAGCAGCCGCGCAGGGTACCAAGAGACCCAGTACTTC. Supplemented by reference TRBV7-8 and TRBJ2-5, the full variable domain reads GAGVSQSPRYKVAKRGQDVALRCDPISGHVSLFWYQQALGQGPEFLTYFQNEAQLDKSGLPSDRFFAERPEGSVSTLKIQRTQQEDSAVYLCASSRAGYQETQYFGPGTRLLVL.

The V call is TRBV7-9, the J call TRBJ2-1; D is perhaps TRBD2 (6 bases). This CDR3 spans 17 amino acids. Germline V gene lookup returns CDR1 SEHNR and CDR2 FQNEAQ (reference sequence). V gave up 5 bases and J gave up 3 bases, with 20 bases separating them. The CDR3 sequence is CASSTTVEGRGYNEQFF. The CDR3 DNA reads TGTGCCAGCAGCACTACCGTTGAGGGGCGGGGCTACAATGAGCAGTTCTTC. Variable domain in full (rest from reference TRBV7-9 and TRBJ2-1): DTGVSQNPRHKITKRGQNVTFRCDPISEHNRLYWYRQTLGQGPEFLTYFQNEAQLEKSRLLSDRFSAERPKGSFSTLEIQRTEQGDSAMYLCASSTTVEGRGYNEQFFGPGTRLTVL.

The V gene is TRBV2, the J gene TRBJ1-5; D is unclear. The CDR3 loop spans 14 amino acids. The germline CDR1 and CDR2 sequences are SNHLY and FYNNEI. The ends were cut back, 4 bases at V and 4 bases at J, with 11 bases in the middle. CDR3 in DNA: TGTGCCAGCAGTGTAGGGCAGTTTAATCAGCCCCAGCATTTT. Translating gives CASSVGQFNQPQHF.

The genes are TRBV7-9 and TRBJ1-2, with D perhaps TRBD1 (6 bases). Germline lookup yields CDR1 SEHNR and CDR2 FQNEAQ (reference sequence). There are 17 residues in the CDR3. V was cut by 4 bases and J by 1 base, with 19 bases left in between. The CDR3: CASSSWSTGRVNYGYTF. The CDR3 DNA is TGTGCCAGCAGCTCGTGGTCAACAGGGAGGGTTAACTATGGCTACACCTTC.

V and J are TRBV5-1 and TRBJ2-1, with D possibly being TRBD2 (6 bases). Germline V lookup: CDR1 SGHRS, CDR2 YFSETQ. The V end was cut by 0 bases, the J end by 8 bases, with 9 bases between. The CDR3 is 13 amino acids. CDR3 in DNA: TGCGCCAGCAGCTTGGGGCGGGGAGATGAGCAGTTCTTC. It yields the protein CASSLGRGDEQFF.

For this clone: At the DNA level, this CDR3 is encoded by other sequences in the same sample as well. The chain carries TRBV6-5 and TRBJ1-1, with D maybe TRBD1 (6 bases). The CDR3 covers 13 residues. In germline, CDR1 is MNHEY, CDR2 SVGAGI. Trimming shortened V by 6 bases and J by 1 base, and 9 bases separated the two germline ends. The CDR3 spells CASRLTGNTEAFF. The CDR3 DNA reads as TGTGCCAGCAGGTTGACAGGGAACACTGAAGCTTTCTTT.

The chain links TRBV19 to TRBJ2-1; TRBD2 aligns across 7 bases. Germline CDR1 and CDR2: LNHDA and SQIVND (reference sequence). V gave up 4 bases and J gave up 10 bases; unmatched junction bases: 7. The CDR3 sequence is 13 residues long. The CDR3 DNA sequence: TGTGCCAGTAGTAGCGGGAGAGCGCCGGAGCAGTTCTTC. Its translation is CASSSGRAPEQFF. Full variable domain (rest looked up from reference TRBV19 and TRBJ2-1): DGGITQSPKYLFRKEGQNVTLSCEQNLNHDAMYWYRQDPGQGLRLIYYSQIVNDFQKGDIAEGYSVSREKKESFPLTVTSAQKNPTAFYLCASSSGRAPEQFFGPGTRLTVL.

The chain couples TRBV30 to TRBJ1-1; D is uncertain. This CDR3 region has 16 residues. V was pared by 5 bases and J by 5 bases, with 24 bases between. Germline CDR1 and CDR2: GTSNPN and SVGIG (reference sequence). The CDR3 DNA follows: TGTGCCTGGGCACTCCCCGGGCCGGGGTTGGGAACTGAAGCTTTCTTT. This gives the protein CAWALPGPGLGTEAFF.

The rearrangement uses TRBV5-6 and TRBJ2-1, with a possible D match to TRBD2 (6 bases). The CDR3 is made up of 14 amino acids. Trimming took 4 bases from V and 5 from J, leaving 13 bases between them. Germline values: CDR1 SGHDT, CDR2 YYEEEE. The CDR3 loop reads CASSPLGGDNEQFF. CDR3 DNA sequence: TGTGCCAGCAGCCCACTAGGAGGGGACAATGAGCAGTTCTTC.

This sequence joins TRBV30 and TRBJ1-5; D is ambiguous. V lost 0 bases, J lost 4 bases, and 13 bases lay in between. Germline-derived CDR1 and CDR2 are GTSNPN and SVGIG (reference sequence). CDR3 size: 15 residues. CDR3 sequence (DNA): TGTGCCTGGAGTGTGCTTGACGGCCCGAATCAGCCCCAGCATTTT. It is translated as CAWSVLDGPNQPQHF.

The rearrangement links TRBV28 to TRBJ1-1; 8 bases align to TRBD1. The ends lost 6 bases at V and 5 bases at J; junction bases unmatched: 17. The CDR3 spans 17 residues. The germline V gene has CDR1 MDHEN and CDR2 SYDVKM. The CDR3 sequence is CASRNRTGLGIGTEAFF. The CDR3 nucleotides read TGTGCCAGCAGAAATCGGACAGGGTTGGGAATAGGGACTGAAGCTTTCTTT.

V usage is TRBV18 and J usage is TRBJ2-4; D unclear. This CDR3 contains 16 residues. V was pared by 3 bases and J by 1 base, with 13 bases between. CDR1 KGHSH and CDR2 LQKENI come from the germline V gene. The DNA of the CDR3 is TGTGCCAGCTCACCGGGCACGTTGGGGGCCAAAAACATTCAGTACTTC. It translates to CASSPGTLGAKNIQYF. The variable domain in full, with the rest retrieved from reference TRBV18 and TRBJ2-4, is NAGVMQNPRHLVRRRGQEARLRCSPMKGHSHVYWYRQLPEEGLKFMVYLQKENIIDESGMPKERFSAEFPKEGPSILRIQQVVRGDSAAYFCASSPGTLGAKNIQYFGAGTRLSVL.

This rearrangement joins TRBV7-3 to TRBJ2-3; D might be TRBD1 or TRBD2, each matching 5 bases. V was pared by 0 bases and J by 5 bases, with 15 bases between. This CDR3 contains 16 residues. The germline V gene has CDR1 SGHTA and CDR2 FQGTGA. CDR3 bases: TGTGCCAGCAGCTTAACGGGGACCTCGCAGGGAGATACGCAGTATTTT. Protein: CASSLTGTSQGDTQYF.

This chain links TRBV25-1 with TRBJ2-3; D not certain. The CDR3 is 8 residues long. Germline CDR1 reads MGHDK; CDR2 reads SYGVNS. The CDR3 DNA follows: TGTGCTCTTTATACGCAGTATTTT. The encoded protein is CALYTQYF.

Only one count was recorded for this clone. The V call is TRBV6-1, the J call TRBJ2-6; no definite D call. Germline loops: CDR1 MNHNS, CDR2 SASEGT. The V end lost 2 bases, the J end lost 0 bases, and 8 bases lay between the germline ends. This CDR3 has 16 residues. The CDR3 sequence is CASSERRLSGANVLTF. The CDR3 DNA is TGTGCCAGCAGTGAACGGCGTCTCTCTGGGGCCAACGTCCTGACTTTC.

V gene TRBV5-4 combines with J gene TRBJ2-1; 7 bases are a match to TRBD2. Germline CDR1 SGHNT, CDR2 YYREEE (reference sequence). V trimming: 1 base; J trimming: 9 bases; junction bases outside the gene matches: 10. This CDR3 has 15 residues. CDR3 in amino acids: CASSLRHSGVGEQFF. The CDR3 DNA reads as TGTGCCAGCAGCTTGAGGCACAGCGGGGTTGGTGAGCAGTTCTTC.

The chain is built from TRBV28 and TRBJ2-7, with D tentatively TRBD1 (7 bases). This CDR3 spans 15 amino acids. Germline V gene lookup returns CDR1 MDHEN and CDR2 SYDVKM. V lost 7 bases, J lost 2 bases, and 18 bases lay in between. The DNA of the CDR3 is TGTGCCAGCACCGGGGGTCCGGGACAGACCTACGAGCAGTACTTC. Encoded protein: CASTGGPGQTYEQYF.

Turning to this clone: In the same sample, other DNA sequences code for this CDR3. The chain has TRBV28 and TRBJ2-5; D remains ambiguous. Germline assignment: CDR1 MDHEN and CDR2 SYDVKM. Between the trimmed V and J ends, which lost 6 bases and 5 bases, there was a span of 10 bases. The CDR3 is 12 amino acids. CDR3 nucleotide sequence: TGTGCCAGCAGCCCACCCAGGGAGACCCAGTACTTC. It is translated as CASSPPRETQYF. The complete variable domain, with remaining parts taken from reference TRBV28 and TRBJ2-5, reads DVKVTQSSRYLVKRTGEKVFLECVQDMDHENMFWYRQDPGLGLRLIYFSYDVKMKEKGDIPEGYSVSREKKERFSLILESASTNQTSMYLCASSPPRETQYFGPGTRLLVL.

Turning to this clone: The same CDR3 also results from other DNA sequences found in this sample. CDR3 sequence: CASSLSGGPYEQYF. The CDR3 coding sequence is TGTGCCAGCAGCTTAAGCGGGGGACCCTACGAGCAGTACTTC. The chain links TRBV7-3 to TRBJ2-7; 7 bases are a match to TRBD2. Germline loops: CDR1 SGHTA, CDR2 FQGTGA. The CDR3 totals 14 residues. V shed 1 base, J shed 2 bases, and the junction held 2 bases outside the gene matches. The full variable domain, completed using reference TRBV7-3 and TRBJ2-7, is GAGVSQTPSNKVTEKGKYVELRCDPISGHTALYWYRQSLGQGPEFLIYFQGTGAADDSGLPNDRFFAVRPEGSVSTLKIQRTERGDSAVYLCASSLSGGPYEQYFGPGTRLTVT.

The rearrangement uses TRBV7-3 and TRBJ1-6; the D is unclear. Germline V gene data show CDR1 as SGHTA and CDR2 as FQGTGA. The CDR3 has 11 amino acids. V lost 3 bases and J lost 13, with 7 bases in between. CDR3 protein: CASSFEDPLHF. The CDR3 DNA sequence: TGTGCCAGCAGCTTCGAGGATCCCCTCCACTTT.

V is TRBV7-9 and J is TRBJ2-1; 8 bases match TRBD2. The length of the CDR3 is 12 residues. Per germline, CDR1 SEHNR and CDR2 FQNEAQ (reference sequence). Losses at the gene ends were 5 bases for V and 9 bases for J; bases not matched to a gene: 3. CDR3 DNA sequence: TGTGCCAGCAGCCCAGCGGGAGTTGAGCAGTTCTTC. Its protein product is CASSPAGVEQFF.